This T cell receptor (beta chain) was recovered during a study of blood T cell repertoires in COVID-19. Study in general: Sites in the United States, Italy and Spain provided acute and convalescent COVID-19 samples.

Trimming cost V 2 bases and J 4 bases; bases outside gene matches: 16. Per the germline V gene, CDR1 is SQVTM and CDR2 is ANQGSEA. The CDR3 totals 17 residues. Measured with immunoSEQ multiplex PCR; TCRdb has only the in-frame clones, and not every one. The data hold 50,000 to 70,000 clones, with around 84% observed a single time. The specimen was peripheral blood. The source is a man aged 45 to 65 with active COVID-19. The chain recombines TRBV29-1 with TRBJ2-5; 7 bases align to TRBD2. CDR3 residues: CSVELAETRGTGETQYF. The CDR3 region has the DNA TGCAGCGTTGAACTAGCGGAGACAAGAGGGACTGGAGAGACCCAGTACTTC.